This TCR beta chain was captured in a study of T cell clusters in autoimmune cytopenias. Looking at the study overall: A median age of roughly 59 years and mean of approximately 50 years characterized healthy donor controls.

On this clonotype: Its specificity is not known.

Some 40,000 genome equivalents of blood DNA were amplified for TRB. Study-level results: Comparing secondary cytopenia with chronic lymphocytic leukemia showed no cluster-lack signature, apparently masked by lymphoma repertoire.

The CDR3 extends over 14 amino acids. Germline V gene lookup returns CDR1 MDHEN and CDR2 SYDVKM. One tube held mixed TRB-A and TRB-B primer pools for touch-down PCR. TCRdb reprocessed the multiplex PCR reads and keeps a single row for each CDR3 protein, giving no DNA. The sample table sets out around 2,700 distinct CDR3 sequences. Another study also made use of these data, one on T cell repertoires in aging, cancer and after chemotherapy. That study adds: Six age groups, ranging from 30 or younger to 70 or older, included the donors. In each cancer cohort, median generation probability increased across chemotherapy, suggesting thymic output rebounded.

The sequence derives from a human donor in good health. The chain employs TRBV28 and TRBJ1-4; with no DNA, the TCRdb D assignment of TRBD1 cannot be verified. The sequencing input was peripheral blood. CDR3 sequence: CASSDRDANEKLFF.